By share of the sample, the clone carrying this TCR beta chain is medium-sized. The antigen is undetermined. Repertoires were generated with immunoSEQ multiplex PCR, while TCRdb's copy carries only in-frame clones and drops some. The record shows about 500 clones for this sample, with no singletons present. The CDR3 has 13 amino acids. The germline V and J ends were trimmed by 4 bases and 3 bases, with 7 bases remaining between them. CDR1 and CDR2 (germline): SGHRS, YFSETQ. This entry belongs to a study of T cells after posttransplantation cyclophosphamide. Busulfan-fludarabine conditioning, marrow transplant, and cyclophosphamide on days +3 and +4 were administered. General study results and limits: Skin or GI-infiltrating T cells shared few TRB sequences with blood.

The chain combines TRBV5-1 with TRBJ2-2, with D tentatively TRBD1 (5 bases). The TCR comes from a male patient between 25 and 39 years old who received an allogeneic stem cell transplant from a related donor, was CMV-positive, and had acute GVHD only. Part of the T cell pool may stem from the graft donor. Sequenced here: PBMCs, sampled 32 days after allogeneic stem cell transplant with posttransplant cyclophosphamide. CDR3 region: CASSPGYTGELFF. In DNA form, the CDR3 reads TGCGCCAGCAGCCCAGGGTACACCGGGGAGCTGTTTTTT.